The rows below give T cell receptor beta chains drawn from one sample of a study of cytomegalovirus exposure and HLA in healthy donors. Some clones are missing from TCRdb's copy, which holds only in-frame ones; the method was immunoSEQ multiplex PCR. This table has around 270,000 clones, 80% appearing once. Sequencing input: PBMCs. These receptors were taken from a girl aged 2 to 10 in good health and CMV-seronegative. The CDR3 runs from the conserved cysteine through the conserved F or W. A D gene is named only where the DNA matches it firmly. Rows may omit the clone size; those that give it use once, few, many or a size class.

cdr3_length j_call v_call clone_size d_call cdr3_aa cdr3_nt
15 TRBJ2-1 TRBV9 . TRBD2 CASSVDGGTSGSLFF TGTGCCAGCAGCGTAGACGGGGGGACTAGCGGGAGTCTTTTCTTC
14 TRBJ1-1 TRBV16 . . CASSLIMGGTEAFF TGTGCCAGCAGCCTAATTATGGGAGGCACTGAAGCTTTCTTT
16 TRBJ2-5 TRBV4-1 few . CASSQGQDSISAFQYF TGCGCCAGCAGCCAAGGGCAGGACTCTATTTCTGCGTTCCAGTACTTC
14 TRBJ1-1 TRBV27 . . CASSHNRVGTEAFF TGTGCCAGCAGTCACAACAGGGTCGGGACTGAAGCTTTCTTT
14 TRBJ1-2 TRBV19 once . CASSIVGTSYGYTF TGTGCCAGTAGTATAGTGGGGACAAGTTATGGCTACACCTTC
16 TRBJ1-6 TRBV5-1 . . CASSPRRSGYNSPLHF TGCGCCAGCAGCCCACGCAGGTCCGGCTATAATTCACCCCTCCACTTT
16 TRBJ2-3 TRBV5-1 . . CASSLLQILSTDTQYF TGCGCCAGCAGCTTGTTACAGATACTTAGCACAGATACGCAGTATTTT
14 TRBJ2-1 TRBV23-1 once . CASITNGPKNEQFF TGCGCCAGCATCACAAATGGGCCTAAGAATGAGCAGTTCTTC
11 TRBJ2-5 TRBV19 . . CASGPTETQYF TGTGCCAGTGGCCCAACGGAGACCCAGTACTTC
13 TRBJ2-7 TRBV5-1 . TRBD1 CASSVDRAYEQYF TGCGCCAGCAGCGTCGACAGGGCCTACGAGCAGTACTTC
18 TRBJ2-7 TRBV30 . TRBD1 CAWTSVPGQGWSSYEQYF TGTGCCTGGACCTCAGTCCCGGGACAGGGCTGGAGCTCCTACGAGCAGTACTTC
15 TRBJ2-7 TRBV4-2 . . CASSQDETPSYEQYF TGTGCCAGCAGCCAAGATGAGACACCCAGCTACGAGCAGTACTTC
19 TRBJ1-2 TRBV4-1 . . CASSQDYVPRGGSNYGYTF TGCGCCAGCAGCCAAGATTACGTCCCGCGGGGTGGATCTAACTATGGCTACACCTTC
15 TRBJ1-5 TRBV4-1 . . CASSQVLGSNQPQHF TGCGCCAGCAGCCAAGTGTTGGGCAGCAATCAGCCCCAGCATTTT
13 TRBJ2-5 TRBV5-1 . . CASSLGGVGTQYF TGCGCCAGCAGCTTGGGCGGGGTAGGGACCCAGTACTTC
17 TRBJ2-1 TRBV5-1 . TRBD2 CASDIGASGRSDNEQFF TGCGCCAGCGACATAGGGGCTAGCGGGAGGTCGGACAATGAGCAGTTCTTC
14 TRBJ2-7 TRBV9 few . CASSVGNAKREQYF TGTGCCAGCAGCGTAGGTAACGCGAAGAGGGAGCAGTACTTC
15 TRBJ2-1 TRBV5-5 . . CATRRSGSPYNEQFF TGTGCCACACGACGCTCCGGGAGTCCCTACAATGAGCAGTTCTTC
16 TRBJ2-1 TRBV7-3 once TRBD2 CASGPGLAGTYNEQFF TGTGCCAGCGGACCGGGACTAGCGGGAACCTACAATGAGCAGTTCTTC
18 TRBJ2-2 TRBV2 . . CASSEFAKMVWGPGELFF TGTGCCAGCAGTGAGTTTGCAAAAATGGTCTGGGGGCCCGGGGAGCTGTTTTTT
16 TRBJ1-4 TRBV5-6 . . CASNPTSRRGGEKLFF TGTGCCAGCAACCCCACCTCTAGAAGGGGTGGTGAAAAACTGTTTTTT
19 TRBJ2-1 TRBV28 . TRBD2 CASSFDRSGRESSYNEQFF TGTGCCAGCAGTTTCGATCGTAGCGGGCGTGAGAGCTCCTACAATGAGCAGTTCTTC
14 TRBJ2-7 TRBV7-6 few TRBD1 CASSPRDRFEEQYF TGTGCCAGCAGCCCAAGGGACAGGTTTGAAGAGCAGTACTTC
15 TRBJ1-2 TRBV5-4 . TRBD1 CASSSFSDRGYGYTF TGTGCCAGCAGCTCCTTTTCGGACAGGGGGTATGGCTACACCTTC
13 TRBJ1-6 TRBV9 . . CASSVGGPSPLHF TGTGCCAGCAGCGTAGGAGGCCCTTCACCCCTCCACTTT
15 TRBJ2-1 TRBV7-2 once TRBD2 CASNLAGGPWDEQFF TGTGCCAGCAACCTAGCGGGGGGGCCTTGGGATGAGCAGTTCTTC
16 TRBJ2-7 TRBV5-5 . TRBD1 CASSLDFGTAFWEQYF TGTGCCAGCAGCTTGGACTTCGGGACAGCCTTTTGGGAGCAGTACTTC
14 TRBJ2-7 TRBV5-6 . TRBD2 CASSPLAGTYEQYF TGTGCCAGCAGCCCATTAGCGGGAACATACGAGCAGTACTTC
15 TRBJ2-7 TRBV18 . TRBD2 CASSPPPAGEGRQYF TGTGCCAGCTCACCCCCCCCAGCGGGAGAGGGTAGGCAGTACTTC
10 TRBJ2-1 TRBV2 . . CASAGREQFF TGTGCCAGCGCGGGGAGGGAGCAGTTCTTC
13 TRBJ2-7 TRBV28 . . CASSSDQQWGQWF TGTGCCAGCAGTTCCGACCAACAATGGGGACAATGGTTC
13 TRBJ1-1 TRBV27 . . CASSFGLNTEAFF TGTGCCAGCAGTTTCGGTTTGAACACTGAAGCTTTCTTT
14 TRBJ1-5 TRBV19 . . CASSTGGRVQPQHF TGTGCCAGTAGTACCGGGGGGCGCGTTCAGCCCCAGCATTTT
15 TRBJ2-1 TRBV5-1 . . CASSSTTSSYNEQFF TGCGCCAGCAGTTCGACAACGAGCTCCTACAATGAGCAGTTCTTC
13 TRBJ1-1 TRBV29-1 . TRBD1 CSVCQGAETEAFF TGCAGCGTCTGCCAGGGGGCGGAAACTGAAGCTTTCTTT
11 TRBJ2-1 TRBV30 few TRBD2 CAWGTNGEQFF TGTGCCTGGGGGACTAATGGTGAGCAGTTCTTC
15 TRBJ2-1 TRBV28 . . CASSSPPGLLNEQFF TGTGCCAGCAGTTCCCCCCCGGGATTGCTCAATGAGCAGTTCTTC
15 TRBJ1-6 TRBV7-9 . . CASSLGGLNNSPLHF TGTGCCAGCAGCTTAGGGGGCCTTAATAATTCACCCCTCCACTTT
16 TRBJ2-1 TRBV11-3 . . CASSLAASEPYNEQFF TGTGCCAGCAGCTTAGCGGCTAGCGAACCCTACAATGAGCAGTTCTTC
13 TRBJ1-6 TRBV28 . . CASTPEALSPLHF TGTGCCAGCACCCCAGAGGCCCTTTCACCCCTCCACTTT
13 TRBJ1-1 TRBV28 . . CASSPGMNTEAFF TGTGCCAGCAGCCCAGGTATGAACACTGAAGCTTTCTTT
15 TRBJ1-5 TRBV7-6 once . CASSYNSGLNQPQHF TGTGCCAGCAGCTATAACAGCGGTCTAAATCAGCCCCAGCATTTT